This T cell receptor (beta chain) was sequenced in a study of cytomegalovirus exposure and HLA in healthy donors. Worth noting for this clone: The antigen remains undetermined.

General study findings and limits: An ancestry cluster, one associated with Asian ancestry, reportedly showed fewer N-insertions than the approximately 670-donor mean in a later analysis. Three of the chains that were CMV-associated were confirmed in vitro to be specific for CMV antigens. Within the data, a cluster of highly shared sequence variants was likely a sequencing artifact. More clonal expansion characterized HLA-associated TCR beta chains than equally common others in a later analysis.

V was clipped by 6 bases and J by 3 bases, with 17 bases between them. This CDR3 contains 15 residues. CDR1 is SGHTA and CDR2 is FQGNSA in the germline V gene. PCR employed 60 Vbeta and 13 Jbeta primers. Only in-frame clones appear in the TCRdb table, and some are missing; sequencing was by immunoSEQ multiplex PCR. The sample consists of 170,000 or so clones, over 70% of them appearing once. The clonotype comes from a woman under 40 in good health and CMV-seronegative. Sequenced: PBMCs. The rearrangement uses TRBV7-2 and TRBJ1-1; D is perhaps TRBD1 (6 bases). The chain's CDR3 is CASSLNGGRDTEAFF. The CDR3 nucleotides read TGTGCCAGCAGTCTTAACGGGGGGCGCGACACTGAAGCTTTCTTT.